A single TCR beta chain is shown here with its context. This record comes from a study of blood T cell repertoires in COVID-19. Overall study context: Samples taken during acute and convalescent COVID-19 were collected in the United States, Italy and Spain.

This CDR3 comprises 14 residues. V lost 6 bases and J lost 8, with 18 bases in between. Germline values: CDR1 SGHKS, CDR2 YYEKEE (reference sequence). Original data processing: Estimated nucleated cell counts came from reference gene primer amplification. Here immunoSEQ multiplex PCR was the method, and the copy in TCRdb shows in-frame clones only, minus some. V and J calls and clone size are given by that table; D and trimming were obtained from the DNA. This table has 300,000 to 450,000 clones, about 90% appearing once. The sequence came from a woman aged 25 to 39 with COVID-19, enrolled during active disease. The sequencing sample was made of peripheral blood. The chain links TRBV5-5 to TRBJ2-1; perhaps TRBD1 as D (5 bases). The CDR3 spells CASNDRPRVDEQFF. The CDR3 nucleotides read TGTGCCAGCAACGACAGACCACGTGTCGATGAGCAGTTCTTC. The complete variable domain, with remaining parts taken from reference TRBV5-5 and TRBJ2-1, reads DAGVTQSPTHLIKTRGQQVTLRCSPISGHKSVSWYQQVLGQGPQFIFQYYEKEERGRGNFPDRFSARQFPNYSSELNVNALLLGDSALYLCASNDRPRVDEQFFGPGTRLTVL.